One and the same sample provided the 20 T cell receptor beta chains below, sequenced in a study of shared clonotypes between healthy human individuals. Naive CD8 cells, CD45RO-negative and positively selected for CCR7, excluded terminally differentiated effector memory CD45RA+ cells. TCRdb keeps only in-frame clones here, not all; method: immunoSEQ multiplex PCR. Here the sample spans nearly 2 million clones, about 94% being singletons. The sequenced material came from naive CD8+ T cells sorted from blood. These receptors all come from a man between 18 and 29 years old in good health.

In regard to this clone: Other DNA sequences within the sample encode an identical CDR3. The rearrangement joins TRBV4-1 to TRBJ2-7, with no clear D. Deletions cut 1 base from V and 3 bases from J, with 7 bases between. Germline lookup yields CDR1 MGHRA and CDR2 YSYEKL. The CDR3 has 13 residues. The CDR3 region is CASSQARSYEQYF. CDR3 nucleotides: TGCGCCAGCAGCCAAGCGAGAAGCTACGAGCAGTACTTC.

Here the CDR3 DNA reads TGTGCCAGCAGCTCCGATTATACCGGGGAGCTGTTTTTT. It yields the protein CASSSDYTGELFF. The V and J genes are TRBV7-9 and TRBJ2-2; D uncertain. Germline-derived CDR1 and CDR2 are SEHNR and FQNEAQ (reference sequence). This CDR3 spans 13 amino acids. Trimming took 4 bases from V and 5 from J, leaving 8 bases between them.

To note about this clone: The same CDR3 arises from other DNA sequences in this sample as well. The gene calls are TRBV28 and TRBJ1-1; D is perhaps TRBD1 (6 bases). Trimming removed 2 bases at V and 4 bases at J, with 11 bases between. Germline V CDR1 and CDR2: MDHEN, SYDVKM. This CDR3 region has 14 residues. In nucleotides, the CDR3 is TGTGCCAGCAGTTTACGGGGGGCAGGCACTGAAGCTTTCTTT. Encoded protein: CASSLRGAGTEAFF.

The V and J genes are TRBV30 and TRBJ2-7; D is unclear. CDR1 and CDR2 (germline): GTSNPN, SVGIG (reference sequence). Trimming left V 2 bases short and J 7 bases short, with 15 bases between. CDR3 size: 13 residues. The CDR3 DNA sequence: TGTGCCTGGAGTAGGATCGGCGTTGAGGAGCAGTACTTC. Its translation is CAWSRIGVEEQYF.

The chain recombines TRBV6-1 with TRBJ2-5; a weak D match, TRBD1 (6 bases). Germline assignment: CDR1 MNHNS and CDR2 SASEGT. The CDR3 has 11 amino acids. V dropped 9 bases and J dropped 4 bases, with 9 bases sitting between them. The chain's CDR3 is CASRGRETQYF. DNA of the CDR3: TGTGCCAGTAGGGGGAGAGAGACCCAGTACTTC.

The chain's CDR3 is CASSQDSTDTQYF. CDR3 DNA: TGTGCCAGCAGCCAGGACTCCACAGATACGCAGTATTTT. This sequence joins TRBV7-9 and TRBJ2-3, with D possibly matching TRBD2 (5 bases). Trimming took 5 bases from V and 2 from J, leaving 8 bases between them. The germline CDR1 and CDR2 sequences are SEHNR and FQNEAQ (reference sequence). CDR3 length: 13 residues.

V is TRBV2 and J is TRBJ2-7; D is perhaps TRBD2 (6 bases). V lost 3 bases and J lost 2, with 17 bases in between. CDR1 and CDR2 from the germline V gene are SNHLY and FYNNEI. The CDR3 loop spans 16 amino acids. DNA of the CDR3: TGTGCCAGCAGTGATAGCGGACCCCCCGGGCCCTACGAGCAGTACTTC. It yields the protein CASSDSGPPGPYEQYF. Drawing the rest from reference TRBV2 and TRBJ2-7, the complete variable domain is EPEVTQTPSHQVTQMGQEVILRCVPISNHLYFYWYRQILGQKVEFLVSFYNNEISEKSEIFDDQFSVERPDGSNFTLKIRSTKLEDSAMYFCASSDSGPPGPYEQYFGPGTRLTVT.

This sequence joins TRBV5-6 and TRBJ2-5, with D unclear. There are 13 residues in the CDR3. Trimming took 6 bases from V and 0 from J, leaving 9 bases between them. Germline CDR1 reads SGHDT; CDR2 reads YYEEEE. CDR3: CASTPFDQETQYF. For the CDR3, the DNA is TGTGCCAGCACTCCCTTCGACCAAGAGACCCAGTACTTC. Combining the CDR3 with reference TRBV5-6 and TRBJ2-5 gives the whole variable domain DAGVTQSPTHLIKTRGQQVTLRCSPKSGHDTVSWYQQALGQGPQFIFQYYEEEERQRGNFPDRFSGHQFPNYSSELNVNALLLGDSALYLCASTPFDQETQYFGPGTRLLVL.

The genes are TRBV9 and TRBJ2-1, with 9 positions matching TRBD1. The CDR3 has 15 residues. Germline loops: CDR1 SGDLS, CDR2 YYNGEE. J lost 4 bases, V lost 4 bases, and 6 bases had no gene match. The chain's CDR3 is CASSLSGQGYNEQFF. CDR3 bases: TGTGCCAGCAGCCTTTCGGGACAGGGATACAATGAGCAGTTCTTC.

The V call is TRBV2, the J call TRBJ2-3; a possible D gene is TRBD2 (6 bases). The CDR3 consists of 15 residues. CDR1 is SNHLY and CDR2 is FYNNEI in the germline V gene. Trimming shortened V by 7 bases and J by 2 bases, and 16 bases separated the two germline ends. The CDR3 loop reads CASTEGIAATDTQYF. The DNA of the CDR3 is TGTGCCAGCACCGAAGGAATAGCGGCCACAGATACGCAGTATTTT.

This chain connects TRBV4-3 to TRBJ2-1, with 11 positions matching TRBD2. The ends lost 4 bases at V and 6 bases at J; junction bases unmatched: 8. The CDR3 contains 16 residues. Per the germline V gene, CDR1 is LGHNA and CDR2 is YSLEER. CDR3 protein: CASSPLLAGESNEQFF. Written as DNA, the CDR3 is TGCGCCAGCAGCCCCTTACTAGCGGGAGAGTCCAATGAGCAGTTCTTC.

The genes are TRBV19 and TRBJ2-5; 8 bases map to TRBD2. This CDR3 spans 15 amino acids. Germline V gene data show CDR1 as LNHDA and CDR2 as SQIVND (reference sequence). J was trimmed by 2 bases and V by 3 bases; bases with no gene match: 5. The CDR3 region is CASSIMGGGQETQYF. CDR3 in DNA: TGTGCCAGTAGTATTATGGGCGGGGGGCAAGAGACCCAGTACTTC.

This clone was seen just once. This sequence joins TRBV7-6 and TRBJ2-7, with D unresolved. Looked up from germline, CDR1 is SGHVS and CDR2 is FNYEAQ. V was cut by 2 bases and J by 3 bases, with 8 bases left in between. CDR3 length: 13 residues. For the CDR3, the DNA is TGTGCCAGCAGCTTATCCAGCGACTACGAGCAGTACTTC. The encoded protein is CASSLSSDYEQYF.

The chain employs TRBV4-1 and TRBJ1-3; no firm D call. Germline-derived CDR1 and CDR2 are MGHRA and YSYEKL. This CDR3 contains 16 residues. V was shortened by 1 base and J by 2 bases, with 12 bases between the two germline ends. The DNA for the CDR3 is TGCGCCAGCAGCCAAGTCATGGGAGGTCCTGGAAACACCATATATTTT. This gives the protein CASSQVMGGPGNTIYF.

The chain is built from TRBV28 and TRBJ2-7; the match to TRBD1 covers 9 bases. The CDR3 spans 14 residues. V shed 7 bases, J shed 2 bases, and the junction held 6 bases outside the gene matches. CDR1 and CDR2 from the germline V gene are MDHEN and SYDVKM. The CDR3 loop is CASTETGGTYEQYF. For the CDR3, the DNA is TGTGCCAGCACCGAGACAGGGGGTACCTACGAGCAGTACTTC.

This clone has a single count. The V and J genes are TRBV27 and TRBJ2-7, with D maybe TRBD2 (5 bases). This CDR3 is built from 14 residues. The germline V gene encodes CDR1 MNHEY and CDR2 SMNVEV (reference sequence). The germline V and J ends were trimmed by 6 bases and 3 bases, with 15 bases remaining between them. In nucleotides, the CDR3 is TGTGCCAGCAGCTTGGACGGAGGCGTCTACGAGCAGTACTTC. As protein: CASSLDGGVYEQYF.

The chain carries TRBV30 and TRBJ1-1; D is perhaps TRBD1 (5 bases). The CDR3 loop spans 13 amino acids. Deletions cut 2 bases from V and 5 bases from J, with 12 bases between. Germline loops: CDR1 GTSNPN, CDR2 SVGIG (reference sequence). This CDR3 is CAWSLLGETEAFF. The DNA for the CDR3 is TGTGCCTGGAGTTTGCTGGGGGAGACTGAAGCTTTCTTT.

The chain carries TRBV20-1 and TRBJ1-1; D is possibly TRBD1 (6 bases). This CDR3 has 11 residues. Germline V CDR1 and CDR2: DFQATT, SNEGSKA (reference sequence). Trimming took off 5 bases at V and 8 bases at J, with 12 bases between the two ends. The CDR3 spells CSAPGTSEAFF. CDR3 bases: TGCAGTGCTCCGGGGACATCAGAAGCTTTCTTT.

The chain uses TRBV6-5 and TRBJ2-7, with a weak D call TRBD2 (6 bases). Germline assignment: CDR1 MNHEY and CDR2 SVGAGI. Trimming shortened V by 4 bases and J by 6 bases, and 10 bases separated the two germline ends. The CDR3 spans 12 residues. The CDR3 loop is CASSWGEGEQYF. The CDR3 nucleotides are TGTGCCAGCAGTTGGGGGGAAGGCGAGCAGTACTTC.

The chain uses TRBV7-9 and TRBJ2-1; D might be TRBD1 (5 bases). The CDR3 runs to 15 residues. Between the trimmed V and J ends, which lost 0 bases and 4 bases, there was a span of 10 bases. In germline, CDR1 is SEHNR, CDR2 FQNEAQ (reference sequence). CDR3 sequence: CASSLASAGYNEQFF. The CDR3 DNA reads TGTGCCAGCAGCTTAGCCTCGGCAGGGTACAATGAGCAGTTCTTC.